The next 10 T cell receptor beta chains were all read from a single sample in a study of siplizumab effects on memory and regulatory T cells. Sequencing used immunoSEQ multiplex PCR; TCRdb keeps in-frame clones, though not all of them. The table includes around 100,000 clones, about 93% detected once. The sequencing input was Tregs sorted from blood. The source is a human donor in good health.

The CDR3 nucleotides are TGTGCCAGCAGCAAATCAGGGGTGGTAGAGACCCAGTACTTC. Its protein is CASSKSGVVETQYF. V usage is TRBV21-1 and J usage is TRBJ2-5; the table's D call of TRBD1 was not tested on the DNA. TRBV21-1 is tagged as a pseudogene. This CDR3 contains 14 residues.

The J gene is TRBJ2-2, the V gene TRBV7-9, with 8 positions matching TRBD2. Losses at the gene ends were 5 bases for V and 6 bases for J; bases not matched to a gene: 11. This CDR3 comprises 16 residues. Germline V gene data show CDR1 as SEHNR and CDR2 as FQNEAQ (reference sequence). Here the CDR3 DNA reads TGTGCCAGCAGCCGCCCGGGACTAGGGGGGCCCGGGGAGCTGTTTTTT. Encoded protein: CASSRPGLGGPGELFF.

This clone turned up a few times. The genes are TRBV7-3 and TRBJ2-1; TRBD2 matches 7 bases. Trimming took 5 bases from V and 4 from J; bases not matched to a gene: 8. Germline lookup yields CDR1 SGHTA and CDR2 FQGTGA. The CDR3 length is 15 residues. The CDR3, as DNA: TGTGCCAGCAGCCCCGGGGCTAGCGGATACAATGAGCAGTTCTTC. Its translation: CASSPGASGYNEQFF.

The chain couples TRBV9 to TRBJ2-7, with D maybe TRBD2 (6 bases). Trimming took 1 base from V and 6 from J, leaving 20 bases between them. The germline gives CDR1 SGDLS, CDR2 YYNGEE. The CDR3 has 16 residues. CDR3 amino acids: CASSVSWRAGASEQYF. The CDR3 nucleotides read TGTGCCAGCAGCGTAAGTTGGAGGGCCGGGGCGTCCGAGCAGTACTTC.

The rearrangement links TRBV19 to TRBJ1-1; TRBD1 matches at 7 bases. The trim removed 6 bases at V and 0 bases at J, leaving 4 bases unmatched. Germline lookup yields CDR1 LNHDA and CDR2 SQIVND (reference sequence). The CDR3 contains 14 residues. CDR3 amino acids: CASSPGQLNTEAFF. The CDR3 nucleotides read TGTGCCAGTAGCCCGGGACAGTTGAACACTGAAGCTTTCTTT. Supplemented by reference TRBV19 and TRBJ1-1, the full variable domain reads DGGITQSPKYLFRKEGQNVTLSCEQNLNHDAMYWYRQDPGQGLRLIYYSQIVNDFQKGDIAEGYSVSREKKESFPLTVTSAQKNPTAFYLCASSPGQLNTEAFFGQGTRLTVV.

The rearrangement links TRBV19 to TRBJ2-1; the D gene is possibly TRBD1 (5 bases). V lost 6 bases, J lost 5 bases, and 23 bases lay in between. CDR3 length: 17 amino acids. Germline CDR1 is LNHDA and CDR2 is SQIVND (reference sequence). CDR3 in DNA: TGTGCCAGTAGGCACCGCACCAGGGCCCACCAACACAATGAGCAGTTCTTC. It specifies CASRHRTRAHQHNEQFF.

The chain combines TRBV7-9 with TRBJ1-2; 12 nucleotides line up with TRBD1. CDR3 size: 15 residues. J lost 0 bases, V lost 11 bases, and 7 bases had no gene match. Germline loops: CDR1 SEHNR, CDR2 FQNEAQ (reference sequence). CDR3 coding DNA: TGTGCCGTCCGGGACAGGGGGCGAACTAACTATGGCTACACCTTC. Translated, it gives CAVRDRGRTNYGYTF.

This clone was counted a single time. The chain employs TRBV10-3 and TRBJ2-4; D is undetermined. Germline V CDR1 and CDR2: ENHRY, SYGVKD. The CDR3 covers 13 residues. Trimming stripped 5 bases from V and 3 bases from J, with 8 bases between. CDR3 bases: TGTGCCATCAGTTCGGAAGGCAAAAACATTCAGTACTTC. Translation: CAISSEGKNIQYF.

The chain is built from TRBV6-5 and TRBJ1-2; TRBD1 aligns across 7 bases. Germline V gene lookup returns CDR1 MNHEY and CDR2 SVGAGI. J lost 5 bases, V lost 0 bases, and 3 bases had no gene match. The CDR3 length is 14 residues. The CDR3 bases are TGTGCCAGCAGTTACTCGGGACAGACATATGGCTACACCTTC. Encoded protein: CASSYSGQTYGYTF.

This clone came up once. The CDR3 reads CASSVLGSSTDTQYF. Written as DNA, the CDR3 is TGTGCCAGCAGCGTGTTAGGGTCAAGCACAGATACGCAGTATTTT. This chain links TRBV9 with TRBJ2-3; D not certain. This CDR3 spans 15 amino acids. Trimming shortened V by 2 bases and J by 0 bases, and 10 bases separated the two germline ends. Germline-derived CDR1 and CDR2 are SGDLS and YYNGEE.